This paragraph covers one T cell receptor (beta chain) sequence. No antigen is known for it. V lost 4 bases to trimming and J lost 5 bases, with 16 bases between them. Looked up from germline, CDR1 is SGHDT and CDR2 is YYEEEE. The CDR3 consists of 14 residues. The data belong to a study of cytomegalovirus exposure and HLA in healthy donors. Study results and limitations: When the data were analyzed later, several of the most significant clusters appeared to be linked to common viral pathogens. Accounts indicate the classifier identified cytomegalovirus status with strong specificity and sensitivity. Among immune exposure information, only CMV serostatus was available.

The PCR was carried out with 60 Vbeta primers and 13 Jbeta primers. Data came from immunoSEQ multiplex PCR; TCRdb stores just in-frame clones and leaves some out. The sample consists of under 250,000 clones, 70% to 85% of them appearing once. The clonotype originates from a woman aged 30 to 39 in good health and CMV-seropositive. The sequenced sample consisted of PBMCs. V usage is TRBV5-6 and J usage is TRBJ2-7; D is unresolved. The CDR3 loop reads CASSNLRSGNEQYF. In DNA, the CDR3 is TGTGCCAGCAGCAACCTACGGAGTGGTAACGAGCAGTACTTC. The complete variable domain, with remaining parts taken from reference TRBV5-6 and TRBJ2-7, reads DAGVTQSPTHLIKTRGQQVTLRCSPKSGHDTVSWYQQALGQGPQFIFQYYEEEERQRGNFPDRFSGHQFPNYSSELNVNALLLGDSALYLCASSNLRSGNEQYFGPGTRLTVT.